One and the same sample provided the 15 T cell receptor beta chains below, sequenced in a study of T cells in Graves' hyperthyroidism and ophthalmopathy (dated by TCRdb to between 2017 and 2020). Library preparation employed multiplex PCR. The instrument given in TCRdb is Illumina HiSeq 2000. Amplification of TCR beta CDR3 regions was carried out from RNA transcripts. The TCR CDR3 was subjected to a first round of RT-PCR using the HTBI primer set and the Qiagen OneStep RT-PCR kit. TCRdb reanalyzed the raw reads on its own, using fastp at Q25 for trimming and MiXCR for clone calling, and kept in-frame beta chains. All rows with the same CDR3 protein become a single entry with the most common DNA and genes. This sample comprises about 420,000 distinct CDR3 sequences, roughly 15% of them detected only once. The ten largest make up 5% to 6.5% of the sample. Sequenced sample: blood. The source is a woman between 18 and 29 years old with Graves' hyperthyroidism.

The table lists this clonotype with many counts. The V and J genes are TRBV12-3 or TRBV12-4 and TRBJ2-3; D ambiguous. With 3 bases removed from V and 6 bases from J, the gap between germline ends came to 13 bases. The CDR3 consists of 14 residues. This chain's CDR3 is CASSFYSGSDTQYF. As DNA, the CDR3 is TGTGCCAGCAGTTTTTACAGTGGTTCGGATACGCAGTATTTT.

This clonotype was counted many times. Here the CDR3 reads CSARDRALAGFSTDTQYF. In DNA form, the CDR3 reads TGCAGTGCTAGAGATCGGGCCTTAGCGGGTTTTAGCACAGATACGCAGTATTTT. The V and J genes are TRBV20-1 and TRBJ2-3; the match to TRBD2 covers 7 bases. Germline assignment: CDR1 DFQATT and CDR2 SNEGSKA (reference sequence). The CDR3 sequence is 18 residues long. V lost 0 bases and J lost 0; bases outside the gene matches: 12.

This clonotype was detected many times. V and J are TRBV27 and TRBJ2-3, with TRBD2 matching 15 bases. Per germline, CDR1 MNHEY and CDR2 SMNVEV (reference sequence). CDR3 length: 18 residues. V gave up 7 bases and J gave up 1 base; unmatched junction bases: 9. The chain's CDR3 is CASTPGLAGGKGTDTQYF. The CDR3 DNA reads TGTGCCAGCACCCCGGGACTAGCGGGAGGAAAAGGCACAGATACGCAGTATTTT.

A few counts support this clonotype. The chain employs TRBV9 and TRBJ2-4, with D possibly matching TRBD1 (5 bases). The CDR3 runs 14 residues. Germline V lookup: CDR1 SGDLS, CDR2 YYNGEE. Deletions cut 0 bases from V and 8 bases from J, with 12 bases between. The CDR3 reads CASSVGSVRDIQYF. The CDR3 DNA is TGTGCCAGCAGCGTAGGGTCCGTCAGGGACATTCAGTACTTC.

This clonotype was counted at least ten times. The V gene is TRBV29-1, the J gene TRBJ1-5; TRBD1 agrees at 7 bases. V trimming: 6 bases; J trimming: 4 bases; junction bases outside the gene matches: 6. Germline V gene sequence: CDR1 SQVTM, CDR2 ANQGSEA. This CDR3 region has 13 residues. CDR3 DNA sequence: TGCAGCGTGAGACAGGGCCAAAATCAGCCCCAGCATTTT. Translation: CSVRQGQNQPQHF.

This clonotype was seen at least ten times. The chain joins TRBV28 to TRBJ1-1; D perhaps matches TRBD1 (6 bases). Germline V gene data show CDR1 as MDHEN and CDR2 as SYDVKM. The length of the CDR3 is 16 residues. V shed 2 bases and J shed 5 bases, with 18 bases lying between them. CDR3 sequence: CASSLNIGGRGTEAFF. CDR3 DNA: TGTGCCAGCAGTTTAAATATTGGGGGGCGGGGGACTGAAGCTTTCTTT.

This clonotype was observed many times. The J gene is TRBJ2-7, the V gene TRBV3-1; tentative D call: TRBD2 (5 bases). V gave up 0 bases and J gave up 0 bases, with 15 bases separating them. CDR1 and CDR2 from the germline V gene are LGHDT and YNNKEL (reference sequence). The CDR3 is made up of 17 amino acids. CDR3 region: CASSQEPGLLSSYEQYF. Here the CDR3 DNA reads TGTGCCAGCAGCCAAGAACCTGGACTGTTGAGCTCCTACGAGCAGTACTTC.

This clonotype was detected ten times or more. The chain joins TRBV28 to TRBJ1-2; TRBD1 might be the D (6 bases). The CDR3 spans 19 residues. Trimming took 8 bases from V and 0 from J, leaving 28 bases between them. Germline CDR1 and CDR2: MDHEN and SYDVKM. The CDR3 nucleotides are TGTGCCAGCGCCTTGGGGGGATGGGGGGCCCTAACCTCTAACTATGGCTACACCTTC. It encodes CASALGGWGALTSNYGYTF.

This clonotype was counted many times. This chain links TRBV15 with TRBJ2-3; D gene ambiguous. Germline V lookup: CDR1 LNHNV, CDR2 YYDKDF (reference sequence). V gave up 3 bases and J gave up 4 bases, with 8 bases separating them. The CDR3 consists of 13 residues. The DNA of the CDR3 is TGTGCCACCAGCAGCGGATCATCAGATACGCAGTATTTT. It yields the protein CATSSGSSDTQYF.

This clonotype turned up a few times. The chain is built from TRBV20-1 and TRBJ2-7; D is possibly TRBD2 (7 bases). Germline V gene sequence: CDR1 DFQATT, CDR2 SNEGSKA (reference sequence). The CDR3 runs 14 residues. V gave up 4 bases and J gave up 3 bases, with 16 bases separating them. CDR3 coding DNA: TGCAGTGCTAAGGGGGAGGGTGGCGACTACGAGCAGTACTTC. Amino acid sequence: CSAKGEGGDYEQYF.

The CDR3 DNA reads as TGTGCCAGCGGCCCAGGCGCGGGACGCTTCTCTGGGGCCAACGTCCTGACTTTC. This encodes CASGPGAGRFSGANVLTF. The chain carries TRBV28 and TRBJ2-6; tentatively, D is TRBD2 (6 bases). Germline-derived CDR1 and CDR2 are MDHEN and SYDVKM. V lost 8 bases and J 0 bases, leaving 20 bases between the germline ends. The CDR3 loop spans 18 amino acids. Full variable domain (outside the CDR3, taken from reference TRBV28 and TRBJ2-6): DVKVTQSSRYLVKRTGEKVFLECVQDMDHENMFWYRQDPGLGLRLIYFSYDVKMKEKGDIPEGYSVSREKKERFSLILESASTNQTSMYLCASGPGAGRFSGANVLTFGAGSRLTVL.

The table lists this clonotype with a few counts. Being one base from a much bigger clone, this may be a read error. This chain joins TRBV30 and TRBJ2-1; perhaps TRBD2 as D (5 bases). CDR1 is GTSNPN and CDR2 is SVGIG in the germline V gene (reference sequence). The germline V and J ends were trimmed by 0 bases and 11 bases, with 14 bases remaining between them. The CDR3 has 13 amino acids. The CDR3 is CAWSVRGRYKQFF. DNA of the CDR3: TGTGCCTGGAGTGTACGTGGGAGATATAAGCAGTTCTTC.

This sequence joins TRBV19 and TRBJ2-1; D is uncertain. This CDR3 has 14 amino acids. Germline V gene lookup returns CDR1 LNHDA and CDR2 SQIVND (reference sequence). With 8 bases removed from V and 4 bases from J, the gap between germline ends came to 15 bases. The CDR3 region is CASALGASYNEQFF. CDR3 nucleotide sequence: TGTGCCAGTGCCCTGGGCGCGTCTTACAATGAGCAGTTCTTC.

The sample holds many counts of this clonotype. This chain uses TRBV2 with TRBJ1-1; 7 nucleotides agree with TRBD1. The germline V gene has CDR1 SNHLY and CDR2 FYNNEI. The CDR3 runs to 14 residues. The trim removed 7 bases at V and 3 bases at J, leaving 8 bases unmatched. DNA for the CDR3: TGTGCCAGCAACGGGCAGGGGGGGGACACTGAAGCTTTCTTT. Its protein product is CASNGQGGDTEAFF.

This clonotype was counted between two and nine times. The chain carries TRBV6-1 and TRBJ2-3, with D perhaps matching TRBD2 (5 bases). The CDR3 contains 14 residues. The germline gives CDR1 MNHNS, CDR2 SASEGT. V was trimmed by 5 bases and J by 0 bases, leaving 9 bases between them. CDR3 residues: CASSHRTSTDTQYF. In DNA form, the CDR3 reads TGTGCCAGCAGTCATAGGACTAGCACAGATACGCAGTATTTT.